The present TCR beta chain was sequenced within a study of blood T cell repertoires in COVID-19. The V gene's germline CDR1 is KGHSH and CDR2 LQKENI. This CDR3 has 16 amino acids. V lost 2 bases to trimming and J lost 10 bases, with 23 bases between them. The table came from immunoSEQ multiplex PCR; TCRdb's copy has only in-frame clones and leaves some out. Counted here are just over 150,000 clones, roughly 82% occurring once; the ten biggest clones make up 9% to 10%. This TCR came from a woman between 50 and 59 years old with acute or convalescent COVID-19. V is TRBV18 and J is TRBJ1-1; D not certain. The sample was peripheral blood. In DNA form, the CDR3 reads TGTGCCAGCTCACCATCCGAGGGCAGTAGAGTTCGAGGAGCTTTCTTT. Residues: CASSPSEGSRVRGAFF.